This T cell receptor beta chain was retrieved from a study of OX40 agonist ivuxolimab in advanced cancers. Study-wide results and limits: In the 0.1-3.0 mg/kg groups, partial responders showed among the lowest expansion.

For this clone: Its matching antigen is unknown.

Germline V gene data show CDR1 as SNHLY and CDR2 as FYNNEI. The CDR3 is 14 amino acids. With 2 bases removed from V and 5 bases from J, the gap between germline ends came to 12 bases. TCRdb keeps only in-frame clones here, not all; method: immunoSEQ multiplex PCR. The profile shows around 74,000 clones, roughly 90% of them singletons. The material was CD4+ or CD8+ T cells sorted from blood, obtained in a trial of the OX40 agonist ivuxolimab. The sequence derives from an adult with an advanced solid tumor such as melanoma, head and neck, liver or kidney cancer. J is TRBJ2-5 and V is TRBV2; possibly TRBD1 or TRBD2 for D (7 bases each). CDR3 in amino acids: CASSENRGGETQYF. The CDR3, as DNA: TGTGCCAGCAGTGAAAACAGGGGAGGGGAGACCCAGTACTTC.